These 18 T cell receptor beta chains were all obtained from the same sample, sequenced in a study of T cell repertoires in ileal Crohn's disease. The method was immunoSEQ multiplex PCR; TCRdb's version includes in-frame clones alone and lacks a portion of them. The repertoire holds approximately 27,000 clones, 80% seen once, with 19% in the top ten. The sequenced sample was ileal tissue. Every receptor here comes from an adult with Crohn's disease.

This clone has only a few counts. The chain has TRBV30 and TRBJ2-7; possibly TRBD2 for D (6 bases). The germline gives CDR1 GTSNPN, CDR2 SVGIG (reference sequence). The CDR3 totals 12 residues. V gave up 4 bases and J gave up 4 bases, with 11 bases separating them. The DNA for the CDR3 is TGTGCCTGGACACTAGCTGAATACGAGCAGTACTTC. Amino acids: CAWTLAEYEQYF.

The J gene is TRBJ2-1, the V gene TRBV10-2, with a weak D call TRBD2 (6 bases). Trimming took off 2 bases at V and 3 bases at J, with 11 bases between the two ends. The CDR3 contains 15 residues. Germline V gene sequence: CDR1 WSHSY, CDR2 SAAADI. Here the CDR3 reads CASSEGGMYYNEQFF. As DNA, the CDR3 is TGCGCCAGCAGTGAGGGGGGGATGTACTACAATGAGCAGTTCTTC.

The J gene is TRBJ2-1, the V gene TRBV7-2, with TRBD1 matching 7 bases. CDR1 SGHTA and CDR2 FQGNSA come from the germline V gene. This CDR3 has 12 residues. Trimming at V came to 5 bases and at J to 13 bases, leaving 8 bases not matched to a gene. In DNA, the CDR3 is TGTGCCAGCAGCACCCGACAGGGTCGACAGTTCTTC. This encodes CASSTRQGRQFF.

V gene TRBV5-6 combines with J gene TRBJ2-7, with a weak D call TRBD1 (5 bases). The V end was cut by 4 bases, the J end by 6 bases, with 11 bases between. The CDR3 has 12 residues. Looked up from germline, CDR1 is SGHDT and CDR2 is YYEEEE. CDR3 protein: CASSEQGLEQYF. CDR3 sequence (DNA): TGTGCCAGCAGCGAGCAGGGCCTCGAGCAGTACTTC.

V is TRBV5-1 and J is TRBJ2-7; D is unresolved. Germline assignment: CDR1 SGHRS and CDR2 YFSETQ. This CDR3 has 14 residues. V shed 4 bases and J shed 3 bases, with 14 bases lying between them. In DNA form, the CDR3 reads TGCGCCAGCAGCGGAGCCTCCGGCTTCTACGAGCAGTACTTC. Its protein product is CASSGASGFYEQYF. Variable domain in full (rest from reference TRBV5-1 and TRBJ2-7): KAGVTQTPRYLIKTRGQQVTLSCSPISGHRSVSWYQQTPGQGLQFLFEYFSETQRNKGNFPGRFSGRQFSNSRSEMNVSTLELGDSALYLCASSGASGFYEQYFGPGTRLTVT.

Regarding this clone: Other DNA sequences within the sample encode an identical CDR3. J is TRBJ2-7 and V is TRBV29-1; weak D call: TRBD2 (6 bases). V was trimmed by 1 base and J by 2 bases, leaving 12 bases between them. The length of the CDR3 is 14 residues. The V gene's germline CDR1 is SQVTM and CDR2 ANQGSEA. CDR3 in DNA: TGCAGCGTTGAAGGGCGTGCGGGGACCTACGAGCAGTACTTC. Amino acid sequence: CSVEGRAGTYEQYF.

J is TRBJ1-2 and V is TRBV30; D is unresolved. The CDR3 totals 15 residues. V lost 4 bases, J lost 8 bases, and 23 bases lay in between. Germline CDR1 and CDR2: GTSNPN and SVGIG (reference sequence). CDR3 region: CAWIAYRGRGYGYTF. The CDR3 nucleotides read TGTGCCTGGATCGCCTACCGGGGAAGAGGCTACGGCTACACCTTC.

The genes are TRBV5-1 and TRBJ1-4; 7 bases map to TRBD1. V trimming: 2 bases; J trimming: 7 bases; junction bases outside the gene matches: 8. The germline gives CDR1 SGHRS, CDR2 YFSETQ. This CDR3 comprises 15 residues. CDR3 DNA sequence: TGCGCCAGCAGCTTTACAGGGGATGTGACTGAAAAACTGTTTTTT. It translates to CASSFTGDVTEKLFF.

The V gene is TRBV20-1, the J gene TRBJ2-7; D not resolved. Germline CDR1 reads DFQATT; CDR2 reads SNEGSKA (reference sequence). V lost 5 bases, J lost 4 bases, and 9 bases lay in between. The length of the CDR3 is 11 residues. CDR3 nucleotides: TGCAGTGCTGCAAGAGATTACGAGCAGTACTTC. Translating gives CSAARDYEQYF.

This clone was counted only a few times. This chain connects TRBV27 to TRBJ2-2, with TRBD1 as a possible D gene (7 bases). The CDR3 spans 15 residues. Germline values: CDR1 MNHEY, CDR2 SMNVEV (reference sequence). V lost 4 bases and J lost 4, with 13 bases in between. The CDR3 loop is CASSSAGGSTGELFF. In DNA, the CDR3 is TGTGCCAGCAGTTCTGCAGGGGGGTCCACCGGGGAGCTGTTTTTT.

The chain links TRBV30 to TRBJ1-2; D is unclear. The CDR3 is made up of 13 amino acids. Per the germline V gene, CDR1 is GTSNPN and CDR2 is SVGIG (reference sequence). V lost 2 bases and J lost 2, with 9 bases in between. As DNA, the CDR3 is TGTGCCTGGAGTCGAGGGAGGAACTATGGCTACACCTTC. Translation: CAWSRGRNYGYTF.

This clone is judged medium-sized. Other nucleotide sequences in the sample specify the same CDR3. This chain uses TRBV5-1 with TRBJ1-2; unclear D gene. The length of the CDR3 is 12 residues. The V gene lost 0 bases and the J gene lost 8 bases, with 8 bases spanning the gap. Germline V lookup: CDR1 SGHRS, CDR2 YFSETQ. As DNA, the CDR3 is TGCGCCAGCAGCTTGGACAGTAACGGCTACACCTTC. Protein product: CASSLDSNGYTF.

For the CDR3, the DNA is TGTGCCAGCAGCTTAGAATCGGACACCGGGGAGCTGTTTTTT. Residues: CASSLESDTGELFF. The chain uses TRBV11-2 and TRBJ2-2; no clear D. Trimming left V 0 bases short and J 3 bases short, with 5 bases between. The CDR3 sequence is 14 residues long. Germline-derived CDR1 and CDR2 are SGHAT and FQNNGV.

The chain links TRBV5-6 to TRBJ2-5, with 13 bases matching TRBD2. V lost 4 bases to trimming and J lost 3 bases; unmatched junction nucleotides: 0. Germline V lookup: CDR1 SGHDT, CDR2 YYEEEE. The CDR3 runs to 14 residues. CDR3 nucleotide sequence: TGTGCCAGCAGCGGACTAGCGGGGGAAGAGACCCAGTACTTC. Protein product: CASSGLAGEETQYF.

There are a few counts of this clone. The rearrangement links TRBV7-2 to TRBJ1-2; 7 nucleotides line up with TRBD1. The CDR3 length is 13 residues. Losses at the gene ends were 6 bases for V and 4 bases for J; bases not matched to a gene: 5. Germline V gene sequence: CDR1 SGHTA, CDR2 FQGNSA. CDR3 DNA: TGTGCCAGCAGGAGGGGGCAGGGCTATGGCTACACCTTC. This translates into CASRRGQGYGYTF.

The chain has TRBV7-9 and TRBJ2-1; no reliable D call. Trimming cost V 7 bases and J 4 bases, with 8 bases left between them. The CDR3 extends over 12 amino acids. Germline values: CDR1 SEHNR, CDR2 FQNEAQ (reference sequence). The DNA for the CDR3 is TGTGCCAGCACCCAACAGTACAATGAGCAGTTCTTC. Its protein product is CASTQQYNEQFF.

The DNA of the CDR3 is TGTGCCAGCGCTTACATCACTGAAGCTTTCTTT. Protein product: CASAYITEAFF. The rearrangement links TRBV7-9 to TRBJ1-1; D call uncertain. Germline V gene lookup returns CDR1 SEHNR and CDR2 FQNEAQ (reference sequence). The germline V and J ends were trimmed by 8 bases and 4 bases, with 8 bases remaining between them. This CDR3 has 11 amino acids.

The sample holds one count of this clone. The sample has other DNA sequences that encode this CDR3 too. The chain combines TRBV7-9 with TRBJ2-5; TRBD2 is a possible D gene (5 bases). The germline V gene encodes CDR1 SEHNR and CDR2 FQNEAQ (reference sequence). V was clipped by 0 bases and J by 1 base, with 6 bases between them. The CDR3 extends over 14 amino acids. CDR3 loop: CASSLATTQETQYF. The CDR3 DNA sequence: TGTGCCAGCAGCTTAGCGACTACCCAAGAGACCCAGTACTTC. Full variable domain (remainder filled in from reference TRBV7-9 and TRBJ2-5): DTGVSQNPRHKITKRGQNVTFRCDPISEHNRLYWYRQTLGQGPEFLTYFQNEAQLEKSRLLSDRFSAERPKGSFSTLEIQRTEQGDSAMYLCASSLATTQETQYFGPGTRLLVL.